Below, 14 T cell receptor beta chains from the same sample are listed, as sequenced in a study of blood T cell repertoires in COVID-19. Clones were read by immunoSEQ multiplex PCR, and TCRdb kept only the in-frame ones, dropping some. Altogether a few hundred thousand clones are present, 80% to 85% being singletons, with the ten largest covering approximately 3.6%. Material for sequencing was PBMCs or T cells enriched from blood (not recorded which). The receptors were gathered from a man aged 45-65 years who had recovered from COVID-19.

CDR3 sequence reads: CTAGGPNEKLFF. As DNA, the CDR3 is TGCACCGCAGGGGGTCCTAATGAAAAACTGTTTTTT. The chain carries TRBV29-1 and TRBJ1-4, with 7 bases that match TRBD1. The V gene's germline CDR1 is SQVTM and CDR2 ANQGSEA. The CDR3 loop spans 12 amino acids.

The chain joins TRBV6-2 or TRBV6-3 to TRBJ2-3, with D unresolved. Germline V gives CDR1 MNHEY, CDR2 SVGEGT. The V gene lost 6 bases and the J gene lost 6 bases, with 10 bases spanning the gap. This CDR3 is built from 12 residues. CDR3 amino acids: CASSSTADTQYF. The CDR3 region has the DNA TGTGCCAGCAGCTCCACCGCGGATACGCAGTATTTT.

This chain uses TRBV28 with TRBJ2-3; 7 bases fit TRBD1. V shed 2 bases and J 1 base; nucleotides not matched to a gene: 9. Germline V CDR1 and CDR2: MDHEN, SYDVKM. CDR3 size: 17 residues. The CDR3 protein is CASSLPGQAAGTDTQYF. The CDR3 DNA reads TGTGCCAGCAGTTTACCCGGACAGGCCGCTGGCACAGATACGCAGTATTTT. Full variable domain (rest looked up from reference TRBV28 and TRBJ2-3): DVKVTQSSRYLVKRTGEKVFLECVQDMDHENMFWYRQDPGLGLRLIYFSYDVKMKEKGDIPEGYSVSREKKERFSLILESASTNQTSMYLCASSLPGQAAGTDTQYFGPGTRLTVL.

The chain has TRBV9 and TRBJ1-1; TRBD1 matches 7 bases. V shed 7 bases, J shed 3 bases, and the junction held 9 bases outside the gene matches. In germline, CDR1 is SGDLS, CDR2 YYNGEE. The CDR3 is 14 amino acids. CDR3 nucleotide sequence: TGTGCCAGCGGACGACAGGGCGGGGACACTGAAGCTTTCTTT. Translating gives CASGRQGGDTEAFF. The full variable domain, completed using reference TRBV9 and TRBJ1-1, is DSGVTQTPKHLITATGQRVTLRCSPRSGDLSVYWYQQSLDQGLQFLIQYYNGEERAKGNILERFSAQQFPDLHSELNLSSLELGDSALYFCASGRQGGDTEAFFGQGTRLTVV.

The V call is TRBV30, the J call TRBJ2-3; D possibly corresponds to TRBD2 (7 bases). This CDR3 has 15 amino acids. CDR1 is GTSNPN and CDR2 is SVGIG in the germline V gene (reference sequence). V was clipped by 2 bases and J by 3 bases, with 15 bases between them. CDR3 sequence: CAWSLRGGWTDTQYF. The CDR3 DNA reads as TGTGCCTGGAGTCTGAGGGGGGGTTGGACAGATACGCAGTATTTT.

This clone was picked up one time. Germline is not matched at one junction end, which may reflect a read error. The rearrangement uses TRBV5-4 and TRBJ1-4; D gene unclear. Germline values: CDR1 SGHNT, CDR2 YYREEE (reference sequence). The CDR3 is made up of 11 amino acids. The CDR3 bases are TGTGCCAGCAGCTTGAGAGAGGAACGGGTTTTT. This codes for CASSLREERVF.

The V and J genes are TRBV27 and TRBJ1-1; D gene ambiguous. The germline gives CDR1 MNHEY, CDR2 SMNVEV (reference sequence). The CDR3 has 14 amino acids. Trimming removed 4 bases from V and 0 bases from J, with 9 bases in between. The CDR3 sequence is CASSSAGMNTEAFF. The CDR3 DNA reads as TGTGCCAGCAGTTCCGCGGGCATGAACACTGAAGCTTTCTTT.

The rearrangement uses TRBV6-2 or TRBV6-3 and TRBJ2-4; D ambiguous. The CDR3 contains 16 residues. The germline V and J ends were trimmed by 5 bases and 1 base, with 15 bases remaining between them. Germline CDR1 and CDR2: MNHEY and SVGEGT. The CDR3 sequence is CASSVRRIGAKNIQYF. CDR3 in DNA: TGTGCCAGCAGTGTACGGAGAATTGGGGCCAAAAACATTCAGTACTTC.

The chain joins TRBV4-3 to TRBJ2-1; D possibly corresponds to TRBD2 (6 bases). V was shortened by 5 bases and J by 10 bases, with 24 bases between the two germline ends. This CDR3 has 16 residues. CDR1 and CDR2 (germline): LGHNA, YSLEER. CDR3 in amino acids: CASSEYGGPTAEEQFF. CDR3 DNA: TGCGCCAGCAGCGAGTACGGAGGGCCGACGGCAGAGGAGCAGTTCTTC.

J is TRBJ1-6 and V is TRBV19; D not certain. This CDR3 spans 14 amino acids. Trimming removed 4 bases from V and 5 bases from J, with 9 bases in between. Germline lookup yields CDR1 LNHDA and CDR2 SQIVND (reference sequence). Written as DNA, the CDR3 is TGTGCCAGTAGTACCCGCGGAGATAATTCACCCCTCCACTTT. Protein sequence: CASSTRGDNSPLHF.

This clone was found a few times. The chain recombines TRBV6-1 with TRBJ1-4, with D perhaps matching TRBD1 (5 bases). Germline-derived CDR1 and CDR2 are MNHNS and SASEGT. The CDR3 totals 17 residues. V was trimmed by 2 bases and J by 7 bases, leaving 20 bases between them. CDR3 amino acids: CASSEYLGAGSGEKLFF. In DNA, the CDR3 is TGTGCCAGCAGTGAATATTTAGGGGCAGGGTCGGGTGAAAAACTGTTTTTT.

This clone was picked up a small number of times. This chain uses TRBV29-1 with TRBJ1-1; TRBD1 matches 9 bases. Germline CDR1 and CDR2: SQVTM and ANQGSEA. The CDR3 covers 13 residues. Losses at the gene ends were 3 bases for V and 5 bases for J; bases not matched to a gene: 4. CDR3 residues: CSVERTGATEAFF. CDR3 DNA: TGCAGCGTTGAGCGGACAGGGGCGACTGAAGCTTTCTTT.

This chain uses TRBV5-4 with TRBJ2-2; a possible D gene is TRBD2 (5 bases). CDR3 length: 14 residues. V was clipped by 2 bases and J by 5 bases, with 10 bases between them. CDR1 and CDR2 (germline): SGHNT, YYREEE (reference sequence). Here the CDR3 DNA reads TGTGCCAGCAGCTTCGTCGCGGGTACCGGGGAGCTGTTTTTT. It yields the protein CASSFVAGTGELFF. Looking up the rest from reference TRBV5-4 and TRBJ2-2 gives the full variable domain: ETGVTQSPTHLIKTRGQQVTLRCSSQSGHNTVSWYQQALGQGPQFIFQYYREEENGRGNFPPRFSGLQFPNYSSELNVNALELDDSALYLCASSFVAGTGELFFGEGSRLTVL.

The V call is TRBV18, the J call TRBJ2-1; TRBD2 matches at 10 bases. Germline V gene data show CDR1 as KGHSH and CDR2 as LQKENI. The CDR3 has 19 residues. J gave up 0 bases and V 1 base, and 9 bases lay outside the gene matches. The DNA of the CDR3 is TGTGCCAGCTCACCACGCGCTAGCGGGAGTTGGGGCTCCTACAATGAGCAGTTCTTC. It translates to CASSPRASGSWGSYNEQFF.